The subject of this entry is one T cell receptor (beta chain). Antigen specificity is unknown. The study enrolled patients with locally advanced or metastatic urothelial carcinoma. Synthetic analogs of TCR templates were spiked into every PCR. The protocol was immunoSEQ multiplex PCR, while the TCRdb copy is restricted to in-frame clones and leaves out a portion. Of some 100,000 clones in the sample, 91% were seen once. This sample was taken from a study of PD-L1 blockade in urothelial cancer. Study in general: After treatment start, blood was analyzed at 3 weeks (second dose) and at 6 weeks.

Whole-study results and caveats: Enhanced expansion of tumor-associated blood clones at 3 weeks characterized durable-benefit patients.

From germline, CDR1 is SGHRS and CDR2 YFSETQ. The CDR3 extends over 14 amino acids. The V gene lost 0 bases and the J gene lost 2 bases, with 9 bases spanning the gap. Here the sequenced sample was PBMCs, taken around atezolizumab (anti-PD-L1) treatment. The genes are TRBV5-1 and TRBJ2-7; D is uncertain. This receptor was taken from a woman older than 75 with urothelial cancer. CDR3 sequence (DNA): TGCGCCAGCAGCTTGGAGGCGGTTCCCTACGAGCAGTACTTC. This codes for CASSLEAVPYEQYF.